This TCR beta chain was profiled in a study of response to subunit inactivated influenza vaccine. TCRdb processed the RT-PCR reads anew with MiXCR; each CDR3 protein has one entry. The sample includes roughly 670,000 distinct CDR3 sequences, 11% to 15% of them seen just once. Sequencing used PBMCs from blood, obtained 14 days before vaccination. The TCR comes from a man aged 45-60 years who received an inactivated influenza vaccine.

DNA of the CDR3: TGTGCCAGCAGTACCAACCATAATTCACCCCTCCACTTT. It codes for CASSTNHNSPLHF. The chain combines TRBV27 with TRBJ1-6, with D unresolved. V was clipped by 5 bases and J by 5 bases, with 7 bases between them. The CDR3 extends over 13 amino acids. Germline loops: CDR1 MNHEY, CDR2 SMNVEV (reference sequence).